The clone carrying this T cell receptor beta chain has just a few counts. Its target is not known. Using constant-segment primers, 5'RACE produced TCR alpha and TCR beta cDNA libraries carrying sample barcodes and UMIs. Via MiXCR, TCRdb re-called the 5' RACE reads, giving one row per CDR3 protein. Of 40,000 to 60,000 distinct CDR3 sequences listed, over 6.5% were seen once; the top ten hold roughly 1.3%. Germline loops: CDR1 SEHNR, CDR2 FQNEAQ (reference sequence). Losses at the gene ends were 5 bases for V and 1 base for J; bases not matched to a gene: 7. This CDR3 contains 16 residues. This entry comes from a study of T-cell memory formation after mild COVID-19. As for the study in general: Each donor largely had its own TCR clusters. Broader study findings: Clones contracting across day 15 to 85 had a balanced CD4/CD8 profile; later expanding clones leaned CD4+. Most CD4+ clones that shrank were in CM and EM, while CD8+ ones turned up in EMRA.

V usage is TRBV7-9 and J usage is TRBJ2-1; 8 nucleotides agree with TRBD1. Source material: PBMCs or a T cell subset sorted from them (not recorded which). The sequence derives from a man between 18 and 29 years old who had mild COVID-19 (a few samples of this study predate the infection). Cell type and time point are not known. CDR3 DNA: TGTGCCAGCAGCCATCGACAGGGGCCGTCCTACAATGAGCAGTTCTTC. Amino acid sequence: CASSHRQGPSYNEQFF. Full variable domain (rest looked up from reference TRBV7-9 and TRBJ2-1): DTGVSQNPRHKITKRGQNVTFRCDPISEHNRLYWYRQTLGQGPEFLTYFQNEAQLEKSRLLSDRFSAERPKGSFSTLEIQRTEQGDSAMYLCASSHRQGPSYNEQFFGPGTRLTVL.